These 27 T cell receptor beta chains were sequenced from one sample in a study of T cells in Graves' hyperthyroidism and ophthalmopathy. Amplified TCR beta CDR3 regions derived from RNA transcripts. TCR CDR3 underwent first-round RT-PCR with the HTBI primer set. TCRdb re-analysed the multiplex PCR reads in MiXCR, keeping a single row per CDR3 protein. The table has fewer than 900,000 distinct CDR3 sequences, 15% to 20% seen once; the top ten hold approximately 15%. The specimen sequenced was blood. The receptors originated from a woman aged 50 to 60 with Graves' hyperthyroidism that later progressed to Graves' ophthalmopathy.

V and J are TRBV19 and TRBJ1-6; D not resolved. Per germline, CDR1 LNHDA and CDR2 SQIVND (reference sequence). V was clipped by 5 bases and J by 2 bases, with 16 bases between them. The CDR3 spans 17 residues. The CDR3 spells CASSVTSTGTYNSPLHF. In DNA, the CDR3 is TGTGCCAGTAGTGTAACGTCGACGGGGACCTATAATTCACCCCTCCACTTT.

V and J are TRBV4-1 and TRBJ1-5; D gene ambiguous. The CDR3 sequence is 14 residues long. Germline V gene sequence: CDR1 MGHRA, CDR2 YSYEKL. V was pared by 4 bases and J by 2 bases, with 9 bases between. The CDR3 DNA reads TGCGCCAGCAGCCCCCCTAACGGCAATCAGCCCCAGCATTTT. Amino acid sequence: CASSPPNGNQPQHF.

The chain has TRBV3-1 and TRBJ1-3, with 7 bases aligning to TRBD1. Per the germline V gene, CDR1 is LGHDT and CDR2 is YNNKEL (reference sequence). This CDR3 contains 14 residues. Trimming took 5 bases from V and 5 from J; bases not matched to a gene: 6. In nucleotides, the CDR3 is TGTGCCAGCAGCTTTTGGGACAGTAGAAACACCATATATTTT. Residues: CASSFWDSRNTIYF.

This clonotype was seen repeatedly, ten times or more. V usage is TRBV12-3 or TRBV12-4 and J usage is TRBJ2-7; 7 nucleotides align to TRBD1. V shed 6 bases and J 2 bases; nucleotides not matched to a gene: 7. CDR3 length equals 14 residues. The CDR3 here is CASSLTGYPYEQYF. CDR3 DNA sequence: TGTGCCAGCAGCCTGACAGGGTACCCCTACGAGCAGTACTTC.

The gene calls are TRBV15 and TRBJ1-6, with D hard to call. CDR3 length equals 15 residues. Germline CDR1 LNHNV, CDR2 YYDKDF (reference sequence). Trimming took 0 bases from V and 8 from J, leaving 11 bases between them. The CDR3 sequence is CATSRDVTSDSPLHF. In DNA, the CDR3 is TGTGCCACCAGCAGAGACGTGACTTCAGATTCACCCCTCCACTTT.

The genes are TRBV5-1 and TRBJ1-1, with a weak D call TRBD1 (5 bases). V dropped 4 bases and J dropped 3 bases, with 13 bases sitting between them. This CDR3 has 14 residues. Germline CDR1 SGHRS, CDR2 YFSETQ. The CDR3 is CASSQDRLYTEAFF. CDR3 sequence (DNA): TGCGCCAGCAGCCAAGACAGACTTTACACTGAAGCTTTCTTT.

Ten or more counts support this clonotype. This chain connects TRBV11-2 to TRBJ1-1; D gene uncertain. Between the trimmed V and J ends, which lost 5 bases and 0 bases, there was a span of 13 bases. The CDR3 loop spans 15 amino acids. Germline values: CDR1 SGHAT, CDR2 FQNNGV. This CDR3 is CASSHHSGMNTEAFF. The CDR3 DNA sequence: TGTGCCAGCAGCCACCACAGTGGGATGAACACTGAAGCTTTCTTT.

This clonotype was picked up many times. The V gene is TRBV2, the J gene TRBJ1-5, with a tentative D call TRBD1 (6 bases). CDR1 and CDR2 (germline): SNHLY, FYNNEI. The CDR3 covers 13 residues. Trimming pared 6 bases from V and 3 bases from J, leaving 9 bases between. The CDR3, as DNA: TGTGCCAGCAGGAGACAGGACAATCAGCCCCAGCATTTT. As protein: CASRRQDNQPQHF.

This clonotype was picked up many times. For the CDR3, the DNA is TGTGCCAGCAGCCAAGATTTAAGGGGAGGGGACACCCAGTACTTC. Translation: CASSQDLRGGDTQYF. The V call is TRBV3-1, the J call TRBJ2-5, with 7 bases aligning to TRBD2. The CDR3 has 15 residues. In germline, CDR1 is LGHDT, CDR2 YNNKEL (reference sequence). V dropped 0 bases and J dropped 8; count of bases not matched to a gene: 9.

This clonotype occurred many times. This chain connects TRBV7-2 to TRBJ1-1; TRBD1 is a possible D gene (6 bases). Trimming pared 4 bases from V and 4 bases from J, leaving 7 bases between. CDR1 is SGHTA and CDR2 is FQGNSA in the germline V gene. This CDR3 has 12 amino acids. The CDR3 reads CASSSGVTEAFF. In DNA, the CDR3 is TGTGCCAGCAGCTCAGGGGTCACTGAAGCTTTCTTT.

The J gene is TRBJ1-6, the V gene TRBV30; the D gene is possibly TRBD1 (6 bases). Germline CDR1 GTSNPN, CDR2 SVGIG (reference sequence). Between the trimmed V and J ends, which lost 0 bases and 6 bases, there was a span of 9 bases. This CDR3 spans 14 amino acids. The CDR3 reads CAWSVRGINSPLHF. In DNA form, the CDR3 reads TGTGCCTGGAGTGTTAGGGGGATTAATTCACCCCTCCACTTT.

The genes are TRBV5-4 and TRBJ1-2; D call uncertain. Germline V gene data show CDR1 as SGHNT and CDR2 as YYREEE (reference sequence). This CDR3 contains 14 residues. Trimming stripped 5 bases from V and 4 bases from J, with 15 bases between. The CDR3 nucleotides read TGTGCCAGCAGGGGCCTTGGGGTTATCTATGGCTACACCTTC. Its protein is CASRGLGVIYGYTF. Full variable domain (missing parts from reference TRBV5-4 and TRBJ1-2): ETGVTQSPTHLIKTRGQQVTLRCSSQSGHNTVSWYQQALGQGPQFIFQYYREEENGRGNFPPRFSGLQFPNYSSELNVNALELDDSALYLCASRGLGVIYGYTFGSGTRLTVV.

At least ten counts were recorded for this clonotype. The CDR3 nucleotides read TGCGCCAGCAGCTTGAGCCGGGACAGTTCTCTGTTGGTGCAGTATTTT. This encodes CASSLSRDSSLLVQYF. The V call is TRBV5-1, the J call TRBJ2-3; 7 bases agree with TRBD1. V shed 1 base and J 11 bases; nucleotides not matched to a gene: 16. Germline CDR1 is SGHRS and CDR2 is YFSETQ. CDR3 length: 16 amino acids.

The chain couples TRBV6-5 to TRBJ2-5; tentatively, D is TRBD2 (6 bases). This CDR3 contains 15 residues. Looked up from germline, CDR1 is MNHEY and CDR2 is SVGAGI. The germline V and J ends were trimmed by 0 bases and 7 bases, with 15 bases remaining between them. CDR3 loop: CASSYSGPGVRTQYF. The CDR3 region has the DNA TGTGCCAGCAGTTACTCGGGACCGGGGGTGCGGACCCAGTACTTC.

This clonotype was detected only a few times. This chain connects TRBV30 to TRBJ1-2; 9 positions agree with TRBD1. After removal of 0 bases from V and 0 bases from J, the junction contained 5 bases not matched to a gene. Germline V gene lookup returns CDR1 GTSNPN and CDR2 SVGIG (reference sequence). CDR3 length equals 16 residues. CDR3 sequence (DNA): TGTGCCTGGAGTGTAGGGGACAGGGCAGCTAACTATGGCTACACCTTC. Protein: CAWSVGDRAANYGYTF.

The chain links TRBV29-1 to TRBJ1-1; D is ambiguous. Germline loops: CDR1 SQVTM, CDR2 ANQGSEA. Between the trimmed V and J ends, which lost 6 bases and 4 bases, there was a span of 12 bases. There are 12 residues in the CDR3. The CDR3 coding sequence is TGCAGCGTGCAGACCCTGAGCACTGAAGCTTTCTTT. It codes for CSVQTLSTEAFF.

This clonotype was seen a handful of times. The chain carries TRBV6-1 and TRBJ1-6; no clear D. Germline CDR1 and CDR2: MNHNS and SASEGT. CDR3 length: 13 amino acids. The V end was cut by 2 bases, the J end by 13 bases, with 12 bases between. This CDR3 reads CASSELRSNPLHF. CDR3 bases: TGTGCCAGCAGTGAACTGCGCAGTAATCCCCTCCACTTT.

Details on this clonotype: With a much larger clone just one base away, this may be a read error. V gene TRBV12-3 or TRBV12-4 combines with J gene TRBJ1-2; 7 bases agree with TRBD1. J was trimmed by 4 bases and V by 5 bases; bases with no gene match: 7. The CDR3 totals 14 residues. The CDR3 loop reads CASSIEEGAYGYTF. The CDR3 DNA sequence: TGTGCCAGCAGTATTGAGGAGGGGGCCTATGGCTACACCTTC.

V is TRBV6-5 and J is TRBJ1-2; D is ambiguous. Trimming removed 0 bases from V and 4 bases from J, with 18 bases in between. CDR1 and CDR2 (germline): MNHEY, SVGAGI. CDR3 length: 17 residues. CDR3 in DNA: TGTGCCAGCAGTTACTCGAAGTTGGTTTACAGCTCCTATGGCTACACCTTC. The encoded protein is CASSYSKLVYSSYGYTF.

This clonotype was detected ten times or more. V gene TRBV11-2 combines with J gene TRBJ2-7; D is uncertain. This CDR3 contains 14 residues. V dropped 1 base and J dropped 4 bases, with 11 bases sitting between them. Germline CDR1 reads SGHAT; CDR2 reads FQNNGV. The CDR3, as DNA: TGTGCCAGCAGCTTAGGGGGTATCAAGTACGAGCAGTACTTC. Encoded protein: CASSLGGIKYEQYF.

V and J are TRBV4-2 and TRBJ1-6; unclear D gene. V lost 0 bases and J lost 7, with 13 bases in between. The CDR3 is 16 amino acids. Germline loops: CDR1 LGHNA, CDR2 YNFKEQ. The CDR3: CASSQDLSDRNSPLHF. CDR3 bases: TGTGCCAGCAGCCAAGATCTATCGGATAGAAATTCACCCCTCCACTTT.

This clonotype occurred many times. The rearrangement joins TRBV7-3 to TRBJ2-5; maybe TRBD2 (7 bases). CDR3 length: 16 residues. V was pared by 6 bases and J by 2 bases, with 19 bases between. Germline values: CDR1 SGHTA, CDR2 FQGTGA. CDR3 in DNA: TGTGCCAGCAGGCCGAGGTATCGGGGGGCTCAAGAGACCCAGTACTTC. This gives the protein CASRPRYRGAQETQYF.

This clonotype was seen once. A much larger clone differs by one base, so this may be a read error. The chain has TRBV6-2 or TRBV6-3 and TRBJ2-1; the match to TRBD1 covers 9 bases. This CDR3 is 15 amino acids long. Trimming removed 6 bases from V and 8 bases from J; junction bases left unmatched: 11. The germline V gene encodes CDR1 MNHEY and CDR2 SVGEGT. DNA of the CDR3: TGTGCCAGCAGAGTTTTCGGGACAGGGAACGATGAGCAGTTCTTC. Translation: CASRVFGTGNDEQFF.

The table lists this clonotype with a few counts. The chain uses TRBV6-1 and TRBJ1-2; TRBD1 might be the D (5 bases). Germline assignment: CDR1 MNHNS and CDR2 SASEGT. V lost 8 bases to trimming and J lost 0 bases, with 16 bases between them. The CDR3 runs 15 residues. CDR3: CASQVRGSTNYGYTF. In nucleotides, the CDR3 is TGTGCCAGCCAAGTTAGGGGATCGACTAACTATGGCTACACCTTC.

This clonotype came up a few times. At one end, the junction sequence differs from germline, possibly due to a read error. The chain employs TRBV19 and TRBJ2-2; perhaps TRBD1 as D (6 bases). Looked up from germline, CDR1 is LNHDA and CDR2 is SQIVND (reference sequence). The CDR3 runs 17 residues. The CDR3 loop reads CASSRKYGTQNAGELFF. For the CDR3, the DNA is TGTGCCAGTAGTAGAAAGTACGGGACACAGAACGCCGGGGAGCTGTTTTTT.

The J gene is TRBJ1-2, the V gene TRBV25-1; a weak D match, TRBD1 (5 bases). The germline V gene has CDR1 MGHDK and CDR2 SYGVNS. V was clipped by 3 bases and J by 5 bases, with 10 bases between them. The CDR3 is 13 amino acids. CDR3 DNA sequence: TGTGCCAGCAGTGACAGGGAGACTTATGGCTACACCTTC. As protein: CASSDRETYGYTF.

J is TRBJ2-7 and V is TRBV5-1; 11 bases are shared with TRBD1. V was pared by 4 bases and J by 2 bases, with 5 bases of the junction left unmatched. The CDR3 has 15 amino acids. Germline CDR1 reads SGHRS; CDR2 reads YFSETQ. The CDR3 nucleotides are TGCGCCAGCAGCCAGGGACAGGGGGTGACCTACGAGCAGTACTTC. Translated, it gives CASSQGQGVTYEQYF.